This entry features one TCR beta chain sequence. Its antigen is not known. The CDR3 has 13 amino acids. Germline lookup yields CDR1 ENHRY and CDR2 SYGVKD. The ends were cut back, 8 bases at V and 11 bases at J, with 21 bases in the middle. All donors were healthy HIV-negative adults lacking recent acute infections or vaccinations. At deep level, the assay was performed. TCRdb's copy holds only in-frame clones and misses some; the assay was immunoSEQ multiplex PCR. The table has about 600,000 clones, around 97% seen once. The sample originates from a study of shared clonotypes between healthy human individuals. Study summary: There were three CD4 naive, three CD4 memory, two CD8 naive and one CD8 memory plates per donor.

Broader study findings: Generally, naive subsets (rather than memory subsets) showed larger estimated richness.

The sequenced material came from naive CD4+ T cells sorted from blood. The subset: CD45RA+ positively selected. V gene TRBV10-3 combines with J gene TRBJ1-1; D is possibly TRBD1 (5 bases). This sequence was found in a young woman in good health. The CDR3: CAIRPGTTVVAFF. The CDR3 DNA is TGTGCCATCCGGCCTGGGACTACTGTTGTCGCTTTCTTT.